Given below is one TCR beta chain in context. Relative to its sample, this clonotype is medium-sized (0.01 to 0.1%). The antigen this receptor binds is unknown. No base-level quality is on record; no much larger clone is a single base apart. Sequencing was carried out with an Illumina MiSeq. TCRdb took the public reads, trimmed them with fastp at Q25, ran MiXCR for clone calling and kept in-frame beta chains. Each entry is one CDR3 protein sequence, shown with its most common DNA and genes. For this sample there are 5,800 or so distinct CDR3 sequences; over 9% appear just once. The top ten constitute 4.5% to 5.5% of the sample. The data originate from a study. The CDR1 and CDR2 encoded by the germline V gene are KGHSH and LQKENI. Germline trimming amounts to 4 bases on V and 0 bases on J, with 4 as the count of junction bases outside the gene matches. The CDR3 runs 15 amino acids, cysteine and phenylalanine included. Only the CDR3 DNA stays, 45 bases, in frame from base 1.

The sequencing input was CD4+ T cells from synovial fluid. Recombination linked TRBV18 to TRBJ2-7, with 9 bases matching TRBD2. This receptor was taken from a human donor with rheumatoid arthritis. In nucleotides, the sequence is TGTGCCAGCTCACGGGGTAGCGGGAGCTCCTACGAGCAGTACTTC. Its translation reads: CASSRGSGSSYEQYF.